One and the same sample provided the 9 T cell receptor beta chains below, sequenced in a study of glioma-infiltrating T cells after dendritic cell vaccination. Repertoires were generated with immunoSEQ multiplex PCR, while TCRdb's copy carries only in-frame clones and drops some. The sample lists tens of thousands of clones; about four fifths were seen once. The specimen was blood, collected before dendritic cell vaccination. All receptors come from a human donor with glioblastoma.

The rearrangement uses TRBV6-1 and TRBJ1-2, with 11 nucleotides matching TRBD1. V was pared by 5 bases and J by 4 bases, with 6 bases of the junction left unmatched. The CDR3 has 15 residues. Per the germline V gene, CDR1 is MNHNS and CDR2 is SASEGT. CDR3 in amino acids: CASSSAGTGGYGYTF. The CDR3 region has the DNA TGTGCCAGCAGTTCGGCCGGGACAGGGGGCTATGGCTACACCTTC.

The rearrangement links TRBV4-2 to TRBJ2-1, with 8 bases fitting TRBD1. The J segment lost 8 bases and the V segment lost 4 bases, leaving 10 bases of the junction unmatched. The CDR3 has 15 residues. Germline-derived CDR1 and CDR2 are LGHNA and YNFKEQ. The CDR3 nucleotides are TGTGCCAGCAGCCGAACCGGGACAGGCATTGATGAGCAGTTCTTC. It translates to CASSRTGTGIDEQFF.

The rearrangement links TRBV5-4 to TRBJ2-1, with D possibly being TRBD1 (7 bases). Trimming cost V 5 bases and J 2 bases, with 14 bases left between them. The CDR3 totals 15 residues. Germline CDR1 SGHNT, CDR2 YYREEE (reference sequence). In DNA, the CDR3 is TGTGCCAGCAGTCGAGGAGGGGGCACCTACAATGAGCAGTTCTTC. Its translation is CASSRGGGTYNEQFF.

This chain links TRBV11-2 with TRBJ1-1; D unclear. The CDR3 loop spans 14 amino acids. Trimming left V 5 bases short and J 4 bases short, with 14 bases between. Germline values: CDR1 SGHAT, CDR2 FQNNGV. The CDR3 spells CASSLQSSGTEAFF. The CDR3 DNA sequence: TGTGCCAGCAGCCTCCAAAGTTCAGGCACTGAAGCTTTCTTT. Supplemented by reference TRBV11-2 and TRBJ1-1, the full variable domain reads EAGVAQSPRYKIIEKRQSVAFWCNPISGHATLYWYQQILGQGPKLLIQFQNNGVVDDSQLPKDRFSAERLKGVDSTLKIQPAKLEDSAVYLCASSLQSSGTEAFFGQGTRLTVV.

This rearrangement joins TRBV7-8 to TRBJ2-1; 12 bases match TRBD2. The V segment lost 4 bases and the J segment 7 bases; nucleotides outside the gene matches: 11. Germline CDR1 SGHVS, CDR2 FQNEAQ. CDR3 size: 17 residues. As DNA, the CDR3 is TGTGCCAGCAGCTCTAGCGGGAGGGCCCAGACTACAAATGAGCAGTTCTTC. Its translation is CASSSSGRAQTTNEQFF.

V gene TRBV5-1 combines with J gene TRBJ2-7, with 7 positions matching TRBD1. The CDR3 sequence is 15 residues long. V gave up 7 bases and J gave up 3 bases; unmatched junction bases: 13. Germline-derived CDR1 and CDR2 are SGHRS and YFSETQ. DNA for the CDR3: TGCGCCAGCGACACCGGAACAGGGGCAATCTACGAGCAGTACTTC. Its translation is CASDTGTGAIYEQYF.

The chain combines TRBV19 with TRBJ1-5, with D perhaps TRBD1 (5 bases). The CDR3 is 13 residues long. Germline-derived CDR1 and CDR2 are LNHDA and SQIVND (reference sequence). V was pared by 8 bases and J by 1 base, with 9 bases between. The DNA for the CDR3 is TGTGCCAGTGGGGGGTCGAGCAATCAGCCCCAGCATTTT. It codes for CASGGSSNQPQHF.

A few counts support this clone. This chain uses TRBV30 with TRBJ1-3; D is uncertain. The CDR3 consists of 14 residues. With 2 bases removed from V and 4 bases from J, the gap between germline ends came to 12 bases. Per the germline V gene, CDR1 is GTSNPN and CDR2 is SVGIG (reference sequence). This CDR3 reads CAWSQNSHGNTIYF. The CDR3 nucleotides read TGTGCCTGGAGTCAAAACAGCCACGGAAACACCATATATTTT.

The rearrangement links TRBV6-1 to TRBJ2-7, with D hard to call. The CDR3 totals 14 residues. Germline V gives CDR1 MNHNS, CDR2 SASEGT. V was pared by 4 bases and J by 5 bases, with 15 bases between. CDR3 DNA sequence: TGTGCCAGCAGTGCTCGCGGCCCCCCCCACGAGCAGTACTTC. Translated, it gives CASSARGPPHEQYF.